These T cell receptor beta chains were read from a single sample in a study of blood T cell repertoires in COVID-19. Data came from immunoSEQ multiplex PCR; TCRdb stores just in-frame clones and leaves some out. This sample has roughly 100,000 clones; approximately 89% occur once, and the top ten carry under 20%. The specimen was peripheral blood. Receptor source: an elderly woman in a cohort sampled during active COVID-19. The CDR3 runs from the conserved cysteine through the conserved F or W. A D gene is named only where the DNA matches it firmly. The size of a clone is reported for some rows only, either as once, few or many, or as a class for expanded clones.

clone_size d_call j_call v_call cdr3_aa cdr3_nt
once TRBD2 TRBJ2-1 TRBV10-3 CAISDSGSLLYNEQFF TGTGCCATCAGTGATAGCGGGAGCCTCCTCTACAATGAGCAGTTCTTC
once TRBD2 TRBJ2-3 TRBV19 CASSTGTSETTDTQYF TGTGCCAGTAGTACCGGGACTAGCGAGACCACAGATACGCAGTATTTT
- TRBD2 TRBJ2-1 TRBV18 CASSPPLRQREEQFF TGTGCCAGCTCACCACCACTGCGACAGCGGGAGGAGCAGTTCTTC
few TRBD1 TRBJ1-1 TRBV6-5 CASSYSEGATTEAFF TGTGCCAGCAGTTACTCAGAGGGGGCGACCACTGAAGCTTTCTTT
- - TRBJ1-3 TRBV6-5 CASRTGILGNTIYF TGTGCCAGCAGGACAGGCATATTAGGAAACACCATATATTTT
- - TRBJ2-1 TRBV6-1 CASSDRTVDEQFF TGTGCCAGCAGTGACAGGACTGTTGATGAGCAGTTCTTC
few - TRBJ2-7 TRBV10-1 CASRRERDYEQYF TGCGCCAGCAGGCGGGAAAGAGACTACGAGCAGTACTTC
- TRBD1 TRBJ2-5 TRBV19 CASSIGGRGLLQETQYF TGTGCCAGTAGTATCGGTGGCAGGGGGCTCCTACAAGAGACCCAGTACTTC
- - TRBJ1-1 TRBV28 CASRQGNEAFF TGTGCCAGCAGACAGGGCAATGAAGCTTTCTTT
- TRBD2 TRBJ2-5 TRBV5-4 CASSLGTSGRTQYF TGTGCCAGCAGCTTAGGGACTAGCGGTCGGACCCAGTACTTC
- TRBD2 TRBJ2-1 TRBV4-1 CASSQEGTSGSLSSYNEQFF TGCGCCAGCAGCCAAGAGGGGACTAGCGGGAGTCTTAGCTCCTACAATGAGCAGTTCTTC
- - TRBJ2-7 TRBV28 CASSSDSEQYF TGTGCCAGCAGTTCCGACAGCGAGCAGTACTTC
- TRBD2 TRBJ2-2 TRBV4-2 CASSQSDLLAGEDTGELFF TGTGCCAGCAGCCAGAGCGACCTGTTAGCGGGAGAGGACACCGGGGAGCTGTTTTTT
- TRBD2 TRBJ2-1 TRBV19 CASSIQMAGDYNEQFF TGTGCCAGTAGTATACAAATGGCGGGGGACTACAATGAGCAGTTCTTC
- TRBD1 TRBJ2-5 TRBV9 CASSVALTGASSQETQYF TGTGCCAGCAGCGTAGCCTTAACAGGGGCGAGTTCCCAAGAGACCCAGTACTTC
- TRBD1 TRBJ2-1 TRBV24-1 CATSDHRGGIYEQFF TGTGCCACCAGTGATCACAGGGGTGGCATCTATGAGCAGTTCTTC
- - TRBJ1-6 TRBV14 CASSQEAQGSPLHF TGTGCCAGCAGCCAAGAGGCCCAGGGATCACCCCTCCACTTT
- TRBD1 TRBJ1-3 TRBV6-1 CASSEALLRTGPNTIYF TGTGCCAGCAGTGAAGCGTTATTGAGGACAGGGCCAAACACCATATATTTT
- - TRBJ2-1 TRBV9 CASSAGLHNEQFF TGTGCCAGCAGCGCGGGACTCCACAATGAGCAGTTCTTC
- TRBD2 TRBJ2-7 TRBV19 CASSIDYLAGPYEQYF TGTGCCAGTAGTATAGATTACCTAGCGGGGCCCTACGAGCAGTACTTC
- TRBD2 TRBJ2-1 TRBV6-1 CASSGRGGPTYNEQFF TGTGCCAGCAGTGGACGGGGGGGTCCTACCTACAATGAGCAGTTCTTC
- TRBD1 TRBJ2-1 TRBV5-1 CASSLGQGAYNEQFF TGCGCCAGCAGCTTGGGTCAGGGGGCGTACAATGAGCAGTTCTTC
once TRBD1 TRBJ2-1 TRBV11-2 CASSNRDRLNNEQFF TGTGCCAGCAGCAACCGGGACAGGCTGAACAATGAGCAGTTCTTC
- TRBD1 TRBJ1-3 TRBV11-2 CASSPQGGNTIYF TGTGCCAGCAGCCCACAGGGGGGGAACACCATATATTTT
- - TRBJ2-4 TRBV27 CASRQETSSFQYF TGTGCCAGCAGACAGGAAACCTCCTCTTTTCAGTACTTC
- TRBD1 TRBJ2-5 TRBV7-6 CASSPDQGVYETQYF TGTGCCAGCAGCCCTGATCAGGGGGTGTATGAGACCCAGTACTTC
- - TRBJ1-5 TRBV18 CASSPPGDNQPQHF TGTGCCAGCTCACCACCAGGGGACAATCAGCCCCAGCATTTT
- - TRBJ2-1 TRBV28 CASSPGGFEASEQFF TGTGCCAGCAGCCCTGGGGGGTTTGAGGCTAGTGAGCAGTTCTTC
- TRBD1 TRBJ1-4 TRBV7-2 CASSPQTGVGEKLFF TGTGCCAGCAGCCCCCAGACAGGGGTAGGCGAAAAACTGTTTTTT
- TRBD1 TRBJ1-5 TRBV30 CAWSTWTGETPSNQPQHF TGTGCCTGGAGTACTTGGACAGGGGAGACCCCTAGCAATCAGCCCCAGCATTTT
- - TRBJ2-3 TRBV5-1 CASSLNGGAVTDTQYF TGCGCCAGCAGCTTGAACGGAGGAGCCGTCACAGATACGCAGTATTTT
- - TRBJ1-2 TRBV6-1 CASSEAGSGIYGYTF TGTGCCAGCAGTGAAGCGGGTTCAGGGATCTATGGCTACACCTTC
few TRBD1 TRBJ2-2 TRBV24-1 CATSLGQGSPGELFF TGTGCCACCAGTTTAGGACAGGGAAGTCCCGGGGAGCTGTTTTTT
once TRBD2 TRBJ2-3 TRBV7-2 CASSPRTSGTTQYF TGTGCCAGCAGCCCCCGAACTAGCGGGACTACGCAGTATTTT
- - TRBJ2-3 TRBV6-5 CASRRGGSTDTQYF TGTGCCAGCAGGAGAGGCGGGTCGACAGATACGCAGTATTTT
- TRBD1 TRBJ2-3 TRBV3-1/TRBV3-2 CASSSTTGADTQYF TGTGCCAGCAGCAGCACGACAGGGGCGGATACGCAGTATTTT
- TRBD2 TRBJ2-7 TRBV6-5 CASRAQATSGYEQYF TGTGCCAGCAGAGCCCAAGCAACTAGCGGCTACGAGCAGTACTTC
- - TRBJ2-5 TRBV5-1 CASSRGATETQYF TGCGCCAGCAGCAGGGGCGCGACAGAGACCCAGTACTTC
- - TRBJ2-1 TRBV29-1 CSVELLGNEQFF TGCAGCGTTGAACTTCTAGGCAATGAGCAGTTCTTC
- - TRBJ2-5 TRBV10-2 CASSESMASQETQYF TGCGCCAGCAGTGAGTCGATGGCTTCCCAAGAGACCCAGTACTTC